This is a list of T cell receptor beta chains from one sample in a study of blood T cell repertoires in COVID-19. Sequencing was performed with immunoSEQ multiplex PCR; in TCRdb, only in-frame clones are kept and a portion is missing. The sample carries more than 95,000 clones, 81% recorded once. Sequenced material: peripheral blood. These receptors were obtained from a man aged 80 or over with acute or convalescent COVID-19. CDR3s include the opening cysteine and the closing phenylalanine or tryptophan. The D gene is left open where the match is weak. Not all rows give a size; the values are once, few, many and, for expanded clones, a class.

clone_size,d_call,j_call,v_call,cdr3_aa,cdr3_nt
few,-,TRBJ1-2,TRBV6-5,CASSYDRSNYGYTF,TGTGCCAGCAGTTACGACAGGAGTAACTATGGCTACACCTTC
once,-,TRBJ2-2,TRBV24-1,CATSDWEDTGELFF,TGTGCCACCAGTGATTGGGAGGACACCGGGGAGCTGTTTTTT
few,-,TRBJ1-1,TRBV29-1,CSAAPTVKNTEAFF,TGCAGCGCAGCCCCGACAGTTAAGAACACTGAAGCTTTCTTT
-,-,TRBJ2-5,TRBV29-1,CSVDMGHLVGETQYF,TGCAGCGTTGATATGGGGCATCTCGTCGGGGAGACCCAGTACTTC
-,TRBD2,TRBJ2-7,TRBV28,CASSLPLAGSYEQYF,TGTGCCAGCAGTTTACCACTAGCGGGCTCCTACGAGCAGTACTTC
-,-,TRBJ1-5,TRBV4-1,CASSQGQTGIQPQHF,TGCGCCAGCAGCCAAGGTCAGACAGGAATTCAGCCCCAGCATTTT
-,TRBD2,TRBJ2-1,TRBV7-9,CASSLAGDNEQFF,TGTGCCAGCAGTTTAGCGGGAGACAATGAGCAGTTCTTC
-,TRBD1,TRBJ1-2,TRBV11-2,CASSAGTGGPFGYTF,TGTGCCAGCAGCGCCGGGACAGGGGGCCCCTTTGGCTACACCTTC
-,TRBD1,TRBJ2-7,TRBV6-6,CASSYSGTGPYEQYF,TGTGCCAGCAGTTACTCCGGGACAGGTCCCTACGAGCAGTACTTC
-,TRBD1,TRBJ2-3,TRBV7-9,CASSSIRDSPAADTQYF,TGTGCCAGCAGCTCAATCCGGGACAGCCCCGCCGCAGATACGCAGTATTTT
-,TRBD1,TRBJ1-5,TRBV4-3,CASSQDLWDRLGNQPQHF,TGCGCCAGCAGCCAAGATCTTTGGGACAGGTTAGGGAATCAGCCCCAGCATTTT
-,-,TRBJ2-1,TRBV9,CASSVGTSGDTNNEQFF,TGTGCCAGCAGCGTAGGAACCTCAGGGGATACCAACAATGAGCAGTTCTTC
-,TRBD1,TRBJ2-6,TRBV4-3,CASSQDRDRRTSGANVLTF,TGCGCCAGCAGCCAAGATAGGGACAGGAGGACCTCTGGGGCCAACGTCCTGACTTTC
once,-,TRBJ1-2,TRBV4-2,CASSQEEGRGYGYTF,TGTGCCAGCAGCCAAGAGGAGGGGCGCGGCTATGGCTACACCTTC
-,TRBD2,TRBJ2-2,TRBV5-1,CASSPKAGVGSGELFF,TGCGCCAGCAGCCCCAAAGCGGGAGTAGGATCCGGGGAGCTGTTTTTT
-,TRBD1,TRBJ1-6,TRBV10-3,CAISEWRTGMGVNSPLHF,TGTGCCATCAGTGAGTGGAGGACAGGGATGGGTGTTAATTCACCCCTCCACTTT
-,-,TRBJ2-2,TRBV28,CASSLLGAGTGELFF,TGTGCCAGCAGTTTACTAGGGGCTGGCACCGGGGAGCTGTTTTTT
-,TRBD1,TRBJ1-2,TRBV6-6,CASSYRDRGRSYGYTF,TGTGCCAGCAGTTACCGGGACAGGGGGCGCAGCTATGGTTACACCTTC
once,TRBD2,TRBJ2-1,TRBV5-1,CASSREGTYNEQFF,TGCGCCAGCAGCCGGGAGGGCACCTACAATGAGCAGTTCTTC
once,-,TRBJ1-5,TRBV30,CAWSGEGDNQPQHF,TGTGCCTGGAGTGGGGAGGGGGACAATCAGCCCCAGCATTTT